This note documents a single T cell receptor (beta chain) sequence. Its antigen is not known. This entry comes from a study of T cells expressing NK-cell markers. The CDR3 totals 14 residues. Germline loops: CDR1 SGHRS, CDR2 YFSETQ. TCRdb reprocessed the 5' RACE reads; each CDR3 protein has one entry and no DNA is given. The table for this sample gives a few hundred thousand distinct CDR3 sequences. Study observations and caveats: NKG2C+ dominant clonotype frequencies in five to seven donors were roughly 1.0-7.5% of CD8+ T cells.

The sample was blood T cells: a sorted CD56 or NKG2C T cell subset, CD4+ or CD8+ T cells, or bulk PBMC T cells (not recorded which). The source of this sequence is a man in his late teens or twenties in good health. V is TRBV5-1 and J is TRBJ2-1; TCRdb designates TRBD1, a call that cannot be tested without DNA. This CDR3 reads CASSLRQGADEQFF.